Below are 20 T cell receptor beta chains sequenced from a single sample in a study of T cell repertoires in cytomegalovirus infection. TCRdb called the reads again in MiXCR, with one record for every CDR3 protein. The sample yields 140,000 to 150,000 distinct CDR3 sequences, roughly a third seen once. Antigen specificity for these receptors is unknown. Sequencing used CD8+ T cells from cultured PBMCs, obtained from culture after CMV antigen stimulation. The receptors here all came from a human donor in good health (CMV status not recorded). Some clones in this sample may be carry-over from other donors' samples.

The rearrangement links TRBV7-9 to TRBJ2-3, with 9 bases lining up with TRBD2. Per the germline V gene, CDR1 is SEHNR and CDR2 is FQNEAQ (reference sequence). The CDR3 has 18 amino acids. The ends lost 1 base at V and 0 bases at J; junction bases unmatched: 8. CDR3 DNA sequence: TGTGCCAGCAGCTTAGGGACTAGCGAATACACTAGCACAGATACGCAGTATTTT. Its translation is CASSLGTSEYTSTDTQYF.

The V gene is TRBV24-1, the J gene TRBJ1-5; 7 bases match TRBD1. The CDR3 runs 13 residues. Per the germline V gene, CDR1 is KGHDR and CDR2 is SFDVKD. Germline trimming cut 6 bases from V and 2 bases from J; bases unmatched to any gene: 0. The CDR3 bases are TGTGCCACCAGTACAGGGGGCAATCAGCCCCAGCATTTT. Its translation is CATSTGGNQPQHF.

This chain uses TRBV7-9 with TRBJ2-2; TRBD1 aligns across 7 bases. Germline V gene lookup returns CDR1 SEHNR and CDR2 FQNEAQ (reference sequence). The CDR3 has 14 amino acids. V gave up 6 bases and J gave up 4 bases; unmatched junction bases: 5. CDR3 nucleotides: TGTGCCAGCAGTCAACAGGGGCTCACCGGGGAGCTGTTTTTT. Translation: CASSQQGLTGELFF.

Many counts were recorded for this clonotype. The chain's CDR3 is CASSLYSSGQGLYEQYF. Written as DNA, the CDR3 is TGTGCCAGCAGTTTATATTCTTCGGGACAGGGTCTATACGAGCAGTACTTC. The rearrangement joins TRBV12-3 or TRBV12-4 to TRBJ2-7, with 9 nucleotides matching TRBD1. V lost 2 bases and J lost 4; bases outside the gene matches: 12. The CDR3 has 17 amino acids.

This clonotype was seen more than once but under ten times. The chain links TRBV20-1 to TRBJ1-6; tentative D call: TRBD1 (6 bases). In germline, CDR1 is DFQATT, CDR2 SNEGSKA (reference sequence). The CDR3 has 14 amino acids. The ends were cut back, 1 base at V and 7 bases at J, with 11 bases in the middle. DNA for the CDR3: TGCAGTGCTAGAGGCAGGGGTCAAAATTCACCCCTCCACTTT. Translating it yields CSARGRGQNSPLHF.

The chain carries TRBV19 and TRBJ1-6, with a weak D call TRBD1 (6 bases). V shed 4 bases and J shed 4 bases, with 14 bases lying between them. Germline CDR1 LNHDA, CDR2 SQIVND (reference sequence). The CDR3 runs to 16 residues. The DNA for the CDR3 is TGTGCCAGTAGTACCGGACAGCGAGGATATAATTCACCCCTCCACTTT. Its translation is CASSTGQRGYNSPLHF.

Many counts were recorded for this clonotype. As DNA, the CDR3 is TGTGCCAGCAGCCCGCGATCACGGCCTGAGGGAGGCAATCAGCCCCAGCATTTT. It yields the protein CASSPRSRPEGGNQPQHF. The chain combines TRBV12-3 or TRBV12-4 with TRBJ1-5; D gene unclear. CDR3 length: 18 amino acids. V lost 6 bases and J 2 bases, leaving 23 bases between the germline ends.

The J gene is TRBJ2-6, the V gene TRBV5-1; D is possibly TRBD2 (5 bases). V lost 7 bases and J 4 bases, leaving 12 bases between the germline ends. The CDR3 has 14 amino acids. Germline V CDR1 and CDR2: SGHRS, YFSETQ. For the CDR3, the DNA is TGCGCCAGCGGACTGGGTGAGGGGGCCAACGTCCTGACTTTC. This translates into CASGLGEGANVLTF.

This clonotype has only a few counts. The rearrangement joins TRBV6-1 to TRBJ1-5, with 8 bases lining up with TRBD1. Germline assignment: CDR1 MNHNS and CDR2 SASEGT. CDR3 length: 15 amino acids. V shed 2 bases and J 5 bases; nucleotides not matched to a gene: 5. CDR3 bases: TGTGCCAGCAGTGAAATCGGACAGGGATATCAGCCCCAGCATTTT. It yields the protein CASSEIGQGYQPQHF.

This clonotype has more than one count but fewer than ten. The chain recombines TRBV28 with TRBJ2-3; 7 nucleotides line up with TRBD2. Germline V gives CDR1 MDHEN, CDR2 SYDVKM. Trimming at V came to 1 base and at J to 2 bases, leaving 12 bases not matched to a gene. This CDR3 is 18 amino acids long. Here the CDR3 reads CASSLYYLGGGPTDTQYF. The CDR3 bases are TGTGCCAGCAGTTTATACTACCTTGGCGGGGGTCCCACAGATACGCAGTATTTT. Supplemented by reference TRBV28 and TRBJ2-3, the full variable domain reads DVKVTQSSRYLVKRTGEKVFLECVQDMDHENMFWYRQDPGLGLRLIYFSYDVKMKEKGDIPEGYSVSREKKERFSLILESASTNQTSMYLCASSLYYLGGGPTDTQYFGPGTRLTVL.

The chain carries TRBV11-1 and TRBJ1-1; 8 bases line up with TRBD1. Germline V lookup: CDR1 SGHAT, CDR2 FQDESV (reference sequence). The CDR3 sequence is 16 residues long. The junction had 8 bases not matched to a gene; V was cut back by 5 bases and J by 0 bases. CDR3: CASSRDRFFMNTEAFF. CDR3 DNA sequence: TGTGCCAGCAGCCGGGACAGGTTCTTTATGAACACTGAAGCTTTCTTT. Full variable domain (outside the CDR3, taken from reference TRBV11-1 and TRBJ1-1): EAEVAQSPRYKITEKSQAVAFWCDPISGHATLYWYRQILGQGPELLVQFQDESVVDDSQLPKDRFSAERLKGVDSTLKIQPAELGDSAMYLCASSRDRFFMNTEAFFGQGTRLTVV.

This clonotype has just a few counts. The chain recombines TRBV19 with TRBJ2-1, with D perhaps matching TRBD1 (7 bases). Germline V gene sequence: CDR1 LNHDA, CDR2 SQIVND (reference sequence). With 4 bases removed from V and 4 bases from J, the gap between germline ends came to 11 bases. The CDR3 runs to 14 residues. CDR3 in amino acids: CASSSGTVYNEQFF. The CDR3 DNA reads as TGTGCCAGTAGTAGCGGGACAGTTTACAATGAGCAGTTCTTC.

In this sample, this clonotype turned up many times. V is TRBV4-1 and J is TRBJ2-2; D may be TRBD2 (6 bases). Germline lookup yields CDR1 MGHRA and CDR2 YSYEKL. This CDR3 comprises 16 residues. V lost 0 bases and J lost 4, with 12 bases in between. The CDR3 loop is CASSQDIAGFTGELFF. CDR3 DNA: TGCGCCAGCAGCCAAGATATCGCGGGGTTCACCGGGGAGCTGTTTTTT.

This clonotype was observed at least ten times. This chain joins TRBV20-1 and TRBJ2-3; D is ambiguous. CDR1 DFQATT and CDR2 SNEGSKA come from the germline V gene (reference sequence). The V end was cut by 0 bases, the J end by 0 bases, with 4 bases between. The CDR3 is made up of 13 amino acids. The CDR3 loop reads CSARDYSTDTQYF. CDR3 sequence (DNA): TGCAGTGCTAGAGATTATAGCACAGATACGCAGTATTTT.

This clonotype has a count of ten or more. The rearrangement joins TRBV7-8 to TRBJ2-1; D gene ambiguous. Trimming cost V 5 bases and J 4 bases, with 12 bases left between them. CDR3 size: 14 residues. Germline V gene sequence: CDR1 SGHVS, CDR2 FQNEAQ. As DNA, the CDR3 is TGTGCCAGCAGCGGTACTCTTTTGTACAATGAGCAGTTCTTC. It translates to CASSGTLLYNEQFF.

CDR3 sequence reads: CASSTSGGTYNEQFF. CDR3 DNA sequence: TGTGCCAGCAGCACTAGCGGGGGGACCTACAATGAGCAGTTCTTC. The genes are TRBV12-3 or TRBV12-4 and TRBJ2-1, with 12 bases identical to TRBD2. This CDR3 spans 15 amino acids. V shed 6 bases, J shed 2 bases, and the junction held 2 bases outside the gene matches.

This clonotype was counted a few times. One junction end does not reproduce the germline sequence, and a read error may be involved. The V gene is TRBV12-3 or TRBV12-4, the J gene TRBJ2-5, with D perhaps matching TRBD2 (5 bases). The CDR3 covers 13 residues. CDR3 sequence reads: CASSLVVGGLRHF. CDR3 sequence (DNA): TGTGCCAGCAGTTTAGTTGTAGGCGGGCTCCGCCACTTC.

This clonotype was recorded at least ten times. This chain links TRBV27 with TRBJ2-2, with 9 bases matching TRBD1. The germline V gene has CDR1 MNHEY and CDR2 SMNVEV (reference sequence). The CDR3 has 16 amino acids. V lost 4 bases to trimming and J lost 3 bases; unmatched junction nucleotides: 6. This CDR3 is CASSSRDRVYTGELFF. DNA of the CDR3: TGTGCCAGCAGTTCCCGGGACAGGGTATACACCGGGGAGCTGTTTTTT.

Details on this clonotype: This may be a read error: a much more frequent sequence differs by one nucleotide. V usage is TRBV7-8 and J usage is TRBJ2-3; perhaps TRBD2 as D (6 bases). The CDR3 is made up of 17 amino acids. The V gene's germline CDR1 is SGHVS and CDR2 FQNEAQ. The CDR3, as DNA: TGTGCCAGCAGCTTAGCGCTGGGCGGGGTCCCGACAGATACGCAGTGTTTT. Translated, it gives CASSLALGGVPTDTQCF.

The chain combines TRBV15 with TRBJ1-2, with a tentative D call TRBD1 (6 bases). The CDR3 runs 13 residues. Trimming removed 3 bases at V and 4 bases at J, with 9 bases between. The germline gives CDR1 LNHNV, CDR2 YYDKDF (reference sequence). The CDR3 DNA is TGTGCCACCAGCAGTGGACAGAGCTATGGCTACACCTTC. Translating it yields CATSSGQSYGYTF.